The 21 T cell receptor beta chains reported below all come from one sample, sequenced in a study of response to subunit inactivated influenza vaccine. TCRdb redid the calling of the RT-PCR reads with MiXCR, one entry per CDR3 protein. This sample has about 570,000 distinct CDR3 sequences, with 11% found just once. These sequences were also reported in another study, on T cells expressing NK-cell markers. That paper adds: Generation of TCR beta cDNA was performed by 5'RACE template switching incorporating UMIs.

Sample: PBMCs from blood, taken on the day of vaccination. The receptors were gathered from a man aged 50 to 60 who received an inactivated influenza vaccine.

The table lists this clonotype with many counts. The rearrangement uses TRBV20-1 and TRBJ2-1, with 10 bases that match TRBD2. The CDR3 is 15 residues long. With V trimmed by 6 bases and J by 7 bases, 12 bases remained unmatched. CDR1 is DFQATT, CDR2 SNEGSKA, per germline (reference sequence). CDR3 protein: CSAQSGRGLRNEQFF. CDR3 nucleotide sequence: TGCAGTGCCCAGAGCGGGAGGGGACTCAGGAATGAGCAGTTCTTC.

This chain uses TRBV5-1 with TRBJ2-7; a weak D match, TRBD1 (6 bases). Germline lookup yields CDR1 SGHRS and CDR2 YFSETQ. The length of the CDR3 is 16 residues. V was shortened by 4 bases and J by 0 bases, with 17 bases between the two germline ends. DNA for the CDR3: TGCGCCAGCAGCCCGCGAGTCCAGGGGAGCTCCTACGAGCAGTACTTC. Translated: CASSPRVQGSSYEQYF.

This clonotype has only a few counts. The rearrangement joins TRBV9 to TRBJ2-5, with 8 bases matching TRBD2. Per the germline V gene, CDR1 is SGDLS and CDR2 is YYNGEE. V gave up 3 bases and J gave up 2 bases; unmatched junction bases: 3. The length of the CDR3 is 14 residues. The CDR3 loop reads CASSASGLQETQYF. Written as DNA, the CDR3 is TGTGCCAGCAGCGCTAGCGGGTTGCAAGAGACCCAGTACTTC. The whole variable domain, remainder taken from reference TRBV9 and TRBJ2-5, is DSGVTQTPKHLITATGQRVTLRCSPRSGDLSVYWYQQSLDQGLQFLIQYYNGEERAKGNILERFSAQQFPDLHSELNLSSLELGDSALYFCASSASGLQETQYFGPGTRLLVL.

As regards this clonotype: One junction end does not reproduce the germline sequence, and a read error may be involved. The chain carries TRBV7-8 and TRBJ2-2; D gene uncertain. Per germline, CDR1 SGHVS and CDR2 FQNEAQ. This CDR3 is built from 14 residues. The CDR3, as DNA: TGTGCCAGCATCTTATATCGGATCTCTGGGGAACTGTTTTTT. Encoded protein: CASILYRISGELFF.

This clonotype was found a few times. The chain is built from TRBV9 and TRBJ2-1, with 9 bases lining up with TRBD2. There are 16 residues in the CDR3. Trimming removed 3 bases from V and 3 bases from J; junction bases left unmatched: 7. Germline values: CDR1 SGDLS, CDR2 YYNGEE. The CDR3, as DNA: TGTGCCAGCAGCGCCCTGAAGACTAGCGGCTACAATGAGCAGTTCTTC. Translated: CASSALKTSGYNEQFF. The full variable domain, its missing parts supplied by reference TRBV9 and TRBJ2-1, is DSGVTQTPKHLITATGQRVTLRCSPRSGDLSVYWYQQSLDQGLQFLIQYYNGEERAKGNILERFSAQQFPDLHSELNLSSLELGDSALYFCASSALKTSGYNEQFFGPGTRLTVL.

V is TRBV20-1 and J is TRBJ2-7, with 7 bases matching TRBD1. CDR3 length equals 15 residues. Losses at the gene ends were 6 bases for V and 0 bases for J; bases not matched to a gene: 11. CDR1 and CDR2 (germline): DFQATT, SNEGSKA (reference sequence). CDR3 region: CSAGKGAGGSYEQYF. In DNA, the CDR3 is TGCAGTGCGGGAAAGGGGGCGGGTGGCTCCTACGAGCAGTACTTC.

A few counts support this clonotype. The rearrangement links TRBV7-9 to TRBJ2-5; D may be TRBD1 (5 bases). The V gene lost 1 base and the J gene lost 4 bases, with 13 bases spanning the gap. Per the germline V gene, CDR1 is SEHNR and CDR2 is FQNEAQ (reference sequence). CDR3 length: 15 amino acids. CDR3 DNA: TGTGCCAGCAGCTTAGGGGGCGCCTCCCGAGAGACCCAGTACTTC. As protein: CASSLGGASRETQYF.

This clonotype has more than one count but fewer than ten. This rearrangement joins TRBV5-4 to TRBJ2-3; TRBD1 matches 7 bases. This CDR3 contains 14 residues. The V gene end was trimmed by 2 bases and the J gene end by 2 bases; junction bases not matched to a gene: 2. CDR1 SGHNT and CDR2 YYREEE come from the germline V gene (reference sequence). CDR3 protein: CASSFQGDTDTQYF. The CDR3 DNA follows: TGTGCCAGCAGCTTCCAGGGGGACACAGATACGCAGTATTTT.

The chain employs TRBV29-1 and TRBJ2-5, with 7 nucleotides matching TRBD2. The trim removed 2 bases at V and 5 bases at J, leaving 8 bases unmatched. The germline gives CDR1 SQVTM, CDR2 ANQGSEA. The CDR3 is 14 residues long. CDR3 residues: CSVEKAGVSETQYF. The CDR3 nucleotides read TGCAGCGTTGAAAAGGCGGGGGTCAGTGAGACCCAGTACTTC.

The V and J genes are TRBV21-1 and TRBJ2-1; the table calls TRBD1, which could not be checked here. TRBV21-1 is a documented pseudogene. The CDR3 consists of 16 residues. The DNA for the CDR3 is TGTGCCAGCAGCAAAGATGGGACGGTGGCCTTGGATGAGCAGTTCTTC. It codes for CASSKDGTVALDEQFF.

This clonotype has ten or more counts. V is TRBV28 and J is TRBJ2-2; 10 nucleotides agree with TRBD2. The CDR3 is made up of 16 amino acids. Germline-derived CDR1 and CDR2 are MDHEN and SYDVKM. V lost 6 bases and J lost 7; bases outside the gene matches: 11. CDR3 nucleotides: TGTGCCAGCAGCCGGTCCGGGACTAGCGTGGGCGGGGAGCTGTTTTTT. It codes for CASSRSGTSVGGELFF.

This clonotype came up a few times. J is TRBJ2-7 and V is TRBV2; D call uncertain. This CDR3 spans 15 amino acids. The V gene lost 6 bases and the J gene lost 0 bases, with 15 bases spanning the gap. Germline lookup yields CDR1 SNHLY and CDR2 FYNNEI. The CDR3 DNA follows: TGTGCCAGCAGCGCTAGTCAGGCGATCTCCTACGAGCAGTACTTC. Residues: CASSASQAISYEQYF.

In its sample, this clonotype was seen many times. The rearrangement uses TRBV29-1 and TRBJ2-1, with 14 bases fitting TRBD2. V lost 6 bases to trimming and J lost 3 bases; unmatched junction nucleotides: 7. CDR1 SQVTM and CDR2 ANQGSEA come from the germline V gene. The CDR3 spans 16 residues. The CDR3 bases are TGCAGCGTCCTGGGACTAGCGGGGGCGCACTACAATGAGCAGTTCTTC. Translating it yields CSVLGLAGAHYNEQFF.

In this sample, this clonotype turned up many times. This chain links TRBV5-1 with TRBJ2-3; 7 bases agree with TRBD1. Germline values: CDR1 SGHRS, CDR2 YFSETQ. Losses at the gene ends were 0 bases for V and 6 bases for J; bases not matched to a gene: 13. The CDR3 is 17 amino acids. The CDR3 DNA sequence: TGCGCCAGCAGCTTGGAACCGACAGGGAGCCCACGGGATACGCAGTATTTT. The encoded protein is CASSLEPTGSPRDTQYF. The whole variable domain, filled in from reference TRBV5-1 and TRBJ2-3, reads KAGVTQTPRYLIKTRGQQVTLSCSPISGHRSVSWYQQTPGQGLQFLFEYFSETQRNKGNFPGRFSGRQFSNSRSEMNVSTLELGDSALYLCASSLEPTGSPRDTQYFGPGTRLTVL.

V gene TRBV5-1 combines with J gene TRBJ1-1; possibly TRBD1 for D (5 bases). The germline V gene has CDR1 SGHRS and CDR2 YFSETQ. V was clipped by 3 bases and J by 4 bases, with 13 bases between them. The CDR3 consists of 14 residues. The CDR3 sequence: CASSWGTGSTEAFF. CDR3 nucleotides: TGCGCCAGCAGCTGGGGAACAGGTAGCACTGAAGCTTTCTTT.

The rearrangement uses TRBV12-3 or TRBV12-4 and TRBJ1-3; D is uncertain. The CDR3 consists of 13 residues. Trimming shortened V by 2 bases and J by 0 bases, and 2 bases separated the two germline ends. The CDR3 spells CASSLFSGNTIYF. In nucleotides, the CDR3 is TGTGCCAGCAGTTTATTCTCTGGAAACACCATATATTTT.

This clonotype was observed a handful of times. The chain has TRBV24-1 and TRBJ2-2; TRBD1 aligns across 7 bases. Per the germline V gene, CDR1 is KGHDR and CDR2 is SFDVKD. V lost 7 bases to trimming and J lost 5 bases; unmatched junction nucleotides: 0. CDR3 length equals 12 residues. CDR3 sequence: CATRTGTGELFF. In nucleotides, the CDR3 is TGTGCCACCAGGACAGGGACCGGGGAGCTGTTTTTT.

The chain is built from TRBV5-6 and TRBJ2-7; D is unresolved. The CDR3 runs 13 residues. CDR1 is SGHDT and CDR2 is YYEEEE in the germline V gene. The V end was cut by 5 bases, the J end by 0 bases, with 9 bases between. Here the CDR3 reads CASSFRSSYEQYF. DNA of the CDR3: TGTGCCAGCAGTTTCAGGAGCTCCTACGAGCAGTACTTC.

Remarks on this clonotype: Given a much more abundant clone one base away, this may be a read error. The rearrangement joins TRBV25-1 to TRBJ2-7; 7 bases map to TRBD1. CDR1 is MGHDK, CDR2 SYGVNS, per germline. The CDR3 length is 16 residues. This CDR3 is CDSSDHSGTDLYEQYF. CDR3 nucleotides: TGTGACAGCAGTGACCACTCCGGGACAGACCTCTACGAGCAGTACTTC.

The CDR3 bases are TGTGCCAGCAGTTTGAGGAAGGGGATATCTGGGGCCAACGTCCTGACTTTC. This sequence encodes CASSLRKGISGANVLTF. V usage is TRBV12-3 or TRBV12-4 and J usage is TRBJ2-6; D might be TRBD1 (5 bases). V was clipped by 3 bases and J by 1 base, with 13 bases between them. The CDR3 totals 17 residues.

This clonotype was found a few times. The chain has TRBV29-1 and TRBJ2-2; tentative D call: TRBD1 (5 bases). The germline V gene encodes CDR1 SQVTM and CDR2 ANQGSEA. V lost 4 bases and J 6 bases, leaving 21 bases between the germline ends. The CDR3 is made up of 16 amino acids. The DNA for the CDR3 is TGCAGCGTTGGGCGAAGTGGCAGGGTAGGATCCGGGGAGCTGTTTTTT. Translating gives CSVGRSGRVGSGELFF.